This passage covers 25 T cell receptor beta chains from one sample sequenced in a study of T cell responses to AZD1222 COVID-19 vaccine. The data were produced by immunoSEQ multiplex PCR, yet TCRdb's version contains in-frame clones alone and is incomplete. The table lists 95,000 to 150,000 clones, roughly 90% of them singletons. The specimen was peripheral blood, collected on day 0 of AZD1222 vaccination. These receptor sequences come from an adult in good health.

J is TRBJ2-7 and V is TRBV27; TRBD2 agrees at 9 bases. The germline CDR1 and CDR2 sequences are MNHEY and SMNVEV (reference sequence). Unmatched junction bases numbered 3, after V lost 3 bases and J lost 3 bases. This CDR3 comprises 14 residues. CDR3 loop: CASSFSGSVYEQYF. The CDR3 DNA reads TGTGCCAGCAGTTTTAGCGGGAGTGTCTACGAGCAGTACTTC.

V usage is TRBV27 and J usage is TRBJ2-2, with 7 nucleotides matching TRBD2. The CDR3 extends over 15 amino acids. Germline values: CDR1 MNHEY, CDR2 SMNVEV (reference sequence). Trimming took 11 bases from V and 2 from J; bases not matched to a gene: 11. DNA for the CDR3: TGTGCCTCAAGTGGCGGGAGCCACAACACCGGGGAGCTGTTTTTT. Protein: CASSGGSHNTGELFF.

V is TRBV5-6 and J is TRBJ1-2; 7 bases align to TRBD1. Trimming took 4 bases from V and 0 from J; bases not matched to a gene: 6. The CDR3 extends over 15 amino acids. Germline V CDR1 and CDR2: SGHDT, YYEEEE. CDR3 amino acids: CASSRGQRANYGYTF. CDR3 bases: TGTGCCAGCAGCCGGGGACAGAGAGCTAACTATGGCTACACCTTC.

This sequence joins TRBV28 and TRBJ1-4; 9 nucleotides agree with TRBD1. The CDR3 totals 15 residues. The germline V gene has CDR1 MDHEN and CDR2 SYDVKM. J gave up 8 bases and V 4 bases, and 8 bases lay outside the gene matches. CDR3 amino acids: CASSSGQGFGEKLFF. As DNA, the CDR3 is TGTGCCAGCAGTTCGGGACAGGGTTTCGGGGAAAAACTGTTTTTT.

This clone was counted once. This chain uses TRBV7-9 with TRBJ2-5; D is unclear. Germline lookup yields CDR1 SEHNR and CDR2 FQNEAQ (reference sequence). V dropped 1 base and J dropped 5 bases, with 11 bases sitting between them. CDR3 length equals 14 residues. For the CDR3, the DNA is TGTGCCAGCAGCTTAGGATTGGTTGCGGAGACCCAGTACTTC. This codes for CASSLGLVAETQYF. Looking up the rest from reference TRBV7-9 and TRBJ2-5 gives the full variable domain: DTGVSQNPRHKITKRGQNVTFRCDPISEHNRLYWYRQTLGQGPEFLTYFQNEAQLEKSRLLSDRFSAERPKGSFSTLEIQRTEQGDSAMYLCASSLGLVAETQYFGPGTRLLVL.

V and J are TRBV20-1 and TRBJ2-5, with D hard to call. Germline CDR1 is DFQATT and CDR2 is SNEGSKA (reference sequence). Trimming pared 3 bases from V and 2 bases from J, leaving 4 bases between. The CDR3 is 11 amino acids. The DNA for the CDR3 is TGCAGTGCTAGCCCGCAAGAGACCCAGTACTTC. It specifies CSASPQETQYF.

CDR3 sequence: CASQLNYQPQHF. In DNA form, the CDR3 reads TGTGCCAGTCAACTTAACTATCAGCCCCAGCATTTT. V is TRBV12-3 or TRBV12-4 and J is TRBJ1-5; D gene ambiguous. The CDR3 loop spans 12 amino acids. V was cut by 9 bases and J by 5 bases, with 11 bases left in between.

The chain uses TRBV6-5 and TRBJ2-1; TRBD1 agrees at 10 bases. The CDR3 sequence is 15 residues long. Losses at the gene ends were 8 bases for V and 3 bases for J; bases not matched to a gene: 7. CDR1 and CDR2 from the germline V gene are MNHEY and SVGAGI. CDR3 bases: TGTGCCAGCGGACCGGGACAGGGGCGCTACAATGAGCAGTTCTTC. Encoded protein: CASGPGQGRYNEQFF.

This chain uses TRBV5-1 with TRBJ1-3, with D uncertain. The CDR3 consists of 15 residues. V shed 0 bases and J shed 4 bases, with 11 bases lying between them. In germline, CDR1 is SGHRS, CDR2 YFSETQ. This CDR3 is CASSLEGSGGNTIYF. DNA of the CDR3: TGCGCCAGCAGCTTGGAGGGAAGTGGGGGAAACACCATATATTTT. The variable domain in full, completed from reference TRBV5-1 and TRBJ1-3, reads KAGVTQTPRYLIKTRGQQVTLSCSPISGHRSVSWYQQTPGQGLQFLFEYFSETQRNKGNFPGRFSGRQFSNSRSEMNVSTLELGDSALYLCASSLEGSGGNTIYFGEGSWLTVV.

The chain has TRBV5-1 and TRBJ2-1; the D gene could be TRBD1 or TRBD2 (5 bases each). The CDR3 loop spans 14 amino acids. CDR1 is SGHRS, CDR2 YFSETQ, per germline. Trimming removed 0 bases at V and 7 bases at J, with 11 bases between. The chain's CDR3 is CASSLAGTSNEQFF. CDR3 in DNA: TGCGCCAGCAGCTTGGCCGGGACCTCAAATGAGCAGTTCTTC.

The rearrangement uses TRBV27 and TRBJ1-4; 9 bases are shared with TRBD1. The CDR3 sequence is 16 residues long. V trimming: 4 bases; J trimming: 3 bases; junction bases outside the gene matches: 6. CDR1 is MNHEY, CDR2 SMNVEV, per germline (reference sequence). The CDR3 coding sequence is TGTGCCAGCAGTTATGACCGGGACAGGGCTAATGAAAAACTGTTTTTT. It translates to CASSYDRDRANEKLFF. Full variable domain (rest looked up from reference TRBV27 and TRBJ1-4): EAQVTQNPRYLITVTGKKLTVTCSQNMNHEYMSWYRQDPGLGLRQIYYSMNVEVTDKGDVPEGYKVSRKEKRNFPLILESPSPNQTSLYFCASSYDRDRANEKLFFGSGTQLSVL.

The rearrangement links TRBV30 to TRBJ1-5; possible D gene TRBD1, 5 bases. There are 14 residues in the CDR3. The V end was cut by 5 bases, the J end by 4 bases, with 15 bases between. Germline lookup yields CDR1 GTSNPN and CDR2 SVGIG (reference sequence). CDR3 coding DNA: TGTGCCTGGGGGGGACCGGGACTAAATCAGCCCCAGCATTTT. Protein product: CAWGGPGLNQPQHF.

V is TRBV2 and J is TRBJ1-1; tentatively, D is TRBD1 (6 bases). V dropped 4 bases and J dropped 6 bases, with 9 bases sitting between them. The CDR3 spans 12 residues. Germline V lookup: CDR1 SNHLY, CDR2 FYNNEI. The CDR3 region is CASSVGGPEAFF. The CDR3 DNA sequence: TGTGCCAGCAGTGTCGGGGGCCCTGAAGCTTTCTTT.

The V gene is TRBV7-3, the J gene TRBJ2-1; TRBD2 aligns across 13 bases. J lost 7 bases, V lost 5 bases, and 5 bases had no gene match. This CDR3 has 15 amino acids. Per germline, CDR1 SGHTA and CDR2 FQGTGA. DNA of the CDR3: TGTGCCAGCAGCAGGACTAGCGGGAGACAGAATGAGCAGTTCTTC. Protein: CASSRTSGRQNEQFF. Combining the CDR3 with reference TRBV7-3 and TRBJ2-1 gives the whole variable domain GAGVSQTPSNKVTEKGKYVELRCDPISGHTALYWYRQSLGQGPEFLIYFQGTGAADDSGLPNDRFFAVRPEGSVSTLKIQRTERGDSAVYLCASSRTSGRQNEQFFGPGTRLTVL.

The chain is built from TRBV27 and TRBJ2-2; D call uncertain. V was clipped by 3 bases and J by 6 bases, with 8 bases between them. The germline V gene encodes CDR1 MNHEY and CDR2 SMNVEV (reference sequence). This CDR3 has 13 amino acids. The CDR3 loop reads CASSFIGSGELFF. The CDR3 region has the DNA TGTGCCAGCAGTTTTATCGGTTCCGGGGAGCTGTTTTTT.

This chain connects TRBV28 to TRBJ1-5; TRBD1 aligns across 11 bases. In germline, CDR1 is MDHEN, CDR2 SYDVKM. This CDR3 is 15 amino acids long. V lost 5 bases and J lost 2; bases outside the gene matches: 2. CDR3 nucleotides: TGTGCCAGCAGTGGGGGACAGGGGGGCAATCAGCCCCAGCATTTT. It is translated as CASSGGQGGNQPQHF.

This rearrangement joins TRBV6-2 or TRBV6-3 to TRBJ2-3; D not certain. This CDR3 is built from 16 residues. V gave up 1 base and J gave up 2 bases, with 13 bases separating them. Germline lookup yields CDR1 MNHEY and CDR2 SVGEGT. CDR3 protein: CASSYWGTSNTDTQYF. The CDR3 coding sequence is TGTGCCAGCAGTTACTGGGGAACCTCCAACACAGATACGCAGTATTTT.

The J gene is TRBJ2-3, the V gene TRBV7-3; D call uncertain. The V end was cut by 3 bases, the J end by 4 bases, with 8 bases between. This CDR3 contains 13 residues. The germline V gene encodes CDR1 SGHTA and CDR2 FQGTGA. This CDR3 is CASSFQGSDTQYF. The CDR3 DNA sequence: TGTGCCAGCAGCTTCCAAGGGTCAGATACGCAGTATTTT.

The chain combines TRBV25-1 with TRBJ1-6; TRBD1 agrees at 7 bases. The CDR3 totals 16 residues. Germline trimming cut 6 bases from V and 11 bases from J; bases unmatched to any gene: 16. Germline V gene data show CDR1 as MGHDK and CDR2 as SYGVNS. Here the CDR3 DNA reads TGTGCCAGCAGCCCACTAACGACAGGGCCAGAGGCACCCCTCCACTTT. As protein: CASSPLTTGPEAPLHF.

The V gene is TRBV4-1, the J gene TRBJ2-3; 8 bases align to TRBD2. J gave up 2 bases and V 0 bases, and 4 bases lay outside the gene matches. Germline V lookup: CDR1 MGHRA, CDR2 YSYEKL. The CDR3 covers 16 residues. The CDR3, as DNA: TGCGCCAGCAGCCAAGATCAGCGGGGGCACACAGATACGCAGTATTTT. Protein: CASSQDQRGHTDTQYF.

The chain couples TRBV7-2 to TRBJ2-3; D unclear. The CDR3 sequence is 13 residues long. The germline gives CDR1 SGHTA, CDR2 FQGNSA. The germline V and J ends were trimmed by 2 bases and 11 bases, with 14 bases remaining between them. The CDR3 spells CASSLSTKTLQYF. The CDR3 DNA reads TGTGCCAGCAGCTTATCTACGAAGACATTGCAGTATTTT.

This chain connects TRBV6-5 to TRBJ2-1; TRBD1 matches at 9 bases. The CDR3 has 14 amino acids. Germline lookup yields CDR1 MNHEY and CDR2 SVGAGI. With V trimmed by 5 bases and J by 2 bases, 1 base remained unmatched. The CDR3 spells CASSRQGAYNEQFF. The CDR3 bases are TGTGCCAGCAGTCGACAGGGGGCCTACAATGAGCAGTTCTTC.

V gene TRBV6-5 combines with J gene TRBJ2-5, with 8 positions matching TRBD1. The CDR3 contains 12 residues. Looked up from germline, CDR1 is MNHEY and CDR2 is SVGAGI. The trim removed 7 bases at V and 4 bases at J, leaving 2 bases unmatched. DNA of the CDR3: TGTGCCAGCAAGGACAGGGTAGAGACCCAGTACTTC. Translation gives CASKDRVETQYF.

This chain joins TRBV10-2 and TRBJ1-2, with 7 positions matching TRBD1. Germline loops: CDR1 WSHSY, CDR2 SAAADI. This CDR3 is 13 amino acids long. V dropped 3 bases and J dropped 4; count of bases not matched to a gene: 2. The DNA of the CDR3 is TGCGCCAGCAGTGAAGGGACAGCCTATGGCTACACCTTC. It is translated as CASSEGTAYGYTF.

This chain connects TRBV24-1 to TRBJ2-2; no clear D. Germline CDR1 KGHDR, CDR2 SFDVKD. The CDR3 contains 13 residues. Trimming took 5 bases from V and 4 from J, leaving 7 bases between them. The CDR3 region has the DNA TGTGCCACCAGTGTTGAATCCACCGGGGAGCTGTTTTTT. This sequence encodes CATSVESTGELFF.